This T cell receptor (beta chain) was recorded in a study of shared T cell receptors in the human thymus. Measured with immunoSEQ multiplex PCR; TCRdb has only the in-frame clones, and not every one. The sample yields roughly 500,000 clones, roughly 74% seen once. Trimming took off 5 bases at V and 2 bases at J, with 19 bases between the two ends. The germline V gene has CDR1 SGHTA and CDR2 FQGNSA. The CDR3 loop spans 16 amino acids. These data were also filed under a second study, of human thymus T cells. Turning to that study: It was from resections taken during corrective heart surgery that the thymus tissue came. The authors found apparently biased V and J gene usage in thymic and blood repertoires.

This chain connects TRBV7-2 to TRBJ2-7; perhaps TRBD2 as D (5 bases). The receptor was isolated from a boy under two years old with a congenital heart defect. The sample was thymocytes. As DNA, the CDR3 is TGTGCCAGCAGCGAATTGGAGGTTAAGGTCACCTACGAGCAGTACTTC. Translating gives CASSELEVKVTYEQYF. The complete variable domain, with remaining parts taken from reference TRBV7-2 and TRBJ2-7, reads GAGVSQSPSNKVTEKGKDVELRCDPISGHTALYWYRQSLGQGLEFLIYFQGNSAPDKSGLPSDRFSAERTGGSVSTLTIQRTQQEDSAVYLCASSELEVKVTYEQYFGPGTRLTVT.